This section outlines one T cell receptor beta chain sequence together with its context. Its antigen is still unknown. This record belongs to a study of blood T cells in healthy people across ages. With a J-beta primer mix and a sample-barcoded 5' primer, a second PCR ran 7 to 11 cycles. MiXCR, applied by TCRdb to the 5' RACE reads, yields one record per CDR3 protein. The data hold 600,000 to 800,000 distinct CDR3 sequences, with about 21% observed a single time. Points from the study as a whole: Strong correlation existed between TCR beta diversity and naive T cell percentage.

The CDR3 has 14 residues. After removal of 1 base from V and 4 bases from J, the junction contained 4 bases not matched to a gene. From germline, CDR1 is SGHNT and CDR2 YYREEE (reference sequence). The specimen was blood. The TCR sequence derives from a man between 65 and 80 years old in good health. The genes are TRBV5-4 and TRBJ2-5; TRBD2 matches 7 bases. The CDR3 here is CASSLPGGGETQYF. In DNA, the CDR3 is TGTGCCAGCAGCTTGCCGGGAGGCGGAGAGACCCAGTACTTC.